Listed below are T cell receptor beta chains from one sample, sequenced in a study of Graves' ophthalmopathy and Graves' hyperthyroidism. TCRdb re-called the multiplex PCR reads through MiXCR, storing one row per CDR3 protein. The sample consists of about 740,000 distinct CDR3 sequences, roughly two fifths of them appearing once. Sequencing was performed on peripheral blood. The receptors derive from an adult man with Graves' ophthalmopathy. Each CDR3 is given with its conserved first and last residue. A D gene is named only where the DNA matches it firmly. Only some rows state a clone size, as once, few, many or a class for expanded clones.

V	D	size	J	CDR3	DNA
TRBV2	TRBD1	many	TRBJ1-1	CASSAGTGYTEAFF	TGTGCCAGCAGTGCCGGGACAGGGTACACTGAAGCTTTCTTT
TRBV7-9	-	-	TRBJ1-6	CASSQEGSGNSPLHF	TGCGCCAGCAGCCAGGAAGGATCAGGAAATTCACCCCTCCACTTT
TRBV2	TRBD1	-	TRBJ1-4	CASSKDRDRVEKLFF	TGCGCCAGCAGTAAGGACCGGGACAGGGTTGAAAAACTGTTTTTT
TRBV15	-	-	TRBJ1-6	CATSERPTGTPSPLHF	TGTGCCACCAGCGAGCGACCAACAGGGACTCCTTCACCCCTCCACTTT
TRBV10-3	-	once	TRBJ1-5	CAISDGETQHF	TGTGCCATCAGTGACGGGGAGACCCAGCATTTT
TRBV19	TRBD1	many	TRBJ1-1	CASSQGQADTEAFF	TGTGCCAGTAGTCAAGGACAGGCGGACACTGAAGCTTTCTTT
TRBV20-1	-	-	TRBJ2-5	CSAPRLDTDQETQYF	TGCAGTGCTCCCCGTCTGGATACCGATCAAGAGACCCAGTACTTC
TRBV6-5	TRBD2	-	TRBJ2-5	CASSFSGSGGRMYF	TGTGCCAGCAGTTTCTCAGGGTCGGGCGGGAGAATGTACTTC
TRBV7-3	-	many	TRBJ1-6	CASSLTADSPLHF	TGTGCCAGCAGCTTAACGGCGGATTCACCCCTCCACTTT
TRBV19	TRBD1	few	TRBJ2-7	CASSIGQGLYEQYF	TGTGCCAGTAGTATCGGACAGGGGCTCTACGAGCAGTACTTC
TRBV10-3	TRBD1	-	TRBJ1-1	CATRGTASNTEAFF	TGTGCCACCCGAGGGACAGCTTCGAACACTGAAGCTTTCTTT
TRBV20-1	-	few	TRBJ1-5	CSAGQGPQHF	TGCAGTGCGGGTCAGGGGCCCCAGCATTTT
TRBV9	TRBD1	-	TRBJ1-3	CASSEPEGQGRNTIYF	TGTGCCAGCAGCGAACCAGAGGGACAGGGGAGAAACACCATATATTTT
TRBV20-1	TRBD1	-	TRBJ1-4	CSARVGQGGEKLFF	TGCAGTGCTAGAGTTGGACAGGGTGGCGAAAAACTGTTTTTT
TRBV25-1	-	many	TRBJ1-4	CASSPRVNEKLFF	TGTGCCAGCAGTCCAAGGGTGAATGAAAAACTGTTTTTT
TRBV10-1	TRBD1	many	TRBJ1-2	CASSAGTGDGYTF	TGCGCCAGCAGTGCTGGGACAGGCGACGGCTACACCTTC
TRBV2	TRBD1	few	TRBJ2-5	CASRDQGQGYRETQYF	TGTGCCAGCAGGGACCAGGGACAGGGTTATCGAGAGACCCAGTACTTC
TRBV5-1	-	few	TRBJ2-7	CASSPTEPESYEQYF	TGCGCCAGCAGCCCCACGGAGCCTGAGTCCTACGAGCAGTACTTC
TRBV19	-	many	TRBJ1-5	CASSIGQGRNQPQHF	TGTGCCAGTAGTATAGGGCAGGGGCGCAATCAGCCCCAGCATTTT
TRBV29-1	-	once	TRBJ2-1	CSVEDPQGLYNEQFF	TGCAGCGTTGAAGATCCCCAGGGTCTGTACAATGAGCAGTTCTTC
TRBV25-1	-	-	TRBJ1-4	CASSRTGDPKKFF	TGTGCCAGCAGCCGAACCGGGGATCCCAAAAAGTTTTTT
TRBV19	TRBD1	many	TRBJ1-2	CASRDRDNYGYTF	TGTGCCAGTAGGGACAGGGACAACTATGGCTACACCTTC
TRBV9	-	many	TRBJ2-7	CASSVAGGGLYEQYF	TGTGCCAGCAGCGTAGCCGGGGGAGGATTGTACGAGCAGTACTTC
TRBV5-1	TRBD2	-	TRBJ2-5	CASSLEAGLAVIQETQYF	TGCGCCAGCAGCTTGGAAGCTGGACTAGCGGTCATCCAAGAGACCCAGTACTTC
TRBV6-5	-	-	TRBJ1-2	CASSYLGRGGYTF	TGTGCCAGCAGTTACCTAGGGCGCGGGGGCTACACCTTC
TRBV20-1	-	many	TRBJ2-5	CSATSGTILEETQYF	TGCAGTGCCACGTCGGGGACCATCCTCGAGGAGACCCAGTACTTC
TRBV29-1	TRBD1	-	TRBJ1-1	CSVGRQGSTEAFF	TGCAGCGTTGGGAGACAGGGTAGCACTGAAGCTTTCTTT
TRBV25-1	TRBD2	-	TRBJ2-3	CASSEYGLAGPTDTQYF	TGTGCCAGCAGTGAATATGGACTAGCGGGACCCACAGATACGCAGTATTTT
TRBV7-9	-	few	TRBJ2-2	CASSFGGELGELFF	TGTGCCAGCAGCTTCGGGGGAGAGCTCGGGGAGCTGTTTTTT
TRBV29-1	TRBD1	-	TRBJ2-5	CSVRPGQGQETQYF	TGCAGCGTTCGACCGGGACAGGGACAAGAGACCCAGTACTTC